These 3 T cell receptor beta chains were sequenced from one sample in a study of T cell changes during pregnancy in multiple sclerosis. The repertoire was sequenced with immunoSEQ multiplex PCR; TCRdb's copy has only in-frame clones and lacks some. The data contain approximately 64,000 clones, approximately 90% of them singletons. Sequencing was performed on peripheral blood, taken in the first trimester of pregnancy. The receptors come from a female donor with multiple sclerosis, enrolled in a pregnancy study.

The chain is built from TRBV9 and TRBJ2-1; no definite D call. This CDR3 is built from 16 residues. Trimming stripped 0 bases from V and 5 bases from J, with 15 bases between. Germline loops: CDR1 SGDLS, CDR2 YYNGEE. Written as DNA, the CDR3 is TGTGCCAGCAGCGTAGACCCTCGTGGTAGAAACAATGAGCAGTTCTTC. Translated: CASSVDPRGRNNEQFF. Complete variable domain (other parts from reference TRBV9 and TRBJ2-1): DSGVTQTPKHLITATGQRVTLRCSPRSGDLSVYWYQQSLDQGLQFLIQYYNGEERAKGNILERFSAQQFPDLHSELNLSSLELGDSALYFCASSVDPRGRNNEQFFGPGTRLTVL.

The gene calls are TRBV9 and TRBJ2-3; D gene ambiguous. V lost 0 bases, J lost 0 bases, and 5 bases lay in between. This CDR3 region has 14 residues. Germline CDR1 reads SGDLS; CDR2 reads YYNGEE. CDR3 nucleotide sequence: TGTGCCAGCAGCGTAGACACCAGCACAGATACGCAGTATTTT. Translated, it gives CASSVDTSTDTQYF.

The chain couples TRBV11-3 to TRBJ1-1, with TRBD1 matching 7 bases. The CDR3 is 13 residues long. J gave up 3 bases and V 5 bases, and 3 bases lay outside the gene matches. Germline V gene lookup returns CDR1 SGHNT and CDR2 YENEEA. The CDR3 DNA reads TGTGCCAGCAGCGTGGGACAGCACACTGAAGCTTTCTTT. Amino acid sequence: CASSVGQHTEAFF.